Each of the 32 T cell receptor beta chains below was sequenced from the same sample in a study of regulatory T cells in long-lasting Graves disease. Time point in this sample: newly diagnosed GD, antithyroid drugs for less than 3 months. With RNA extracted from PBMCs as input, the TCR library was made. Assembly of TCR beta libraries relied on iRepertoire HTBI primers together with Arm-PCR of CDR3 regions. Via MiXCR, TCRdb re-called the multiplex PCR reads, giving one row per CDR3 protein. The table lists approximately 460,000 distinct CDR3 sequences, about 15% of them singletons. The same sample was also used in a study of T cells in Graves' hyperthyroidism and ophthalmopathy.

Source: peripheral blood mononuclear cells (PBMCs), taken at new diagnosis, from a patient treated with antithyroid drugs. These receptors were collected from a woman aged 25 to 39 with Graves disease.

This clonotype was counted ten times or more. This sequence joins TRBV20-1 and TRBJ2-1; 8 bases match TRBD2. V trimming: 6 bases; J trimming: 1 base; junction bases outside the gene matches: 5. The germline V gene has CDR1 DFQATT and CDR2 SNEGSKA (reference sequence). The CDR3 sequence is 14 residues long. CDR3 coding DNA: TGCAGTGCCGCGCGCGGGAGGTCCTACAATGAGCAGTTCTTC. This encodes CSAARGRSYNEQFF.

A word on this clonotype: One base away lies a much larger clone, so this may be a sequencing read error. The V gene is TRBV11-3, the J gene TRBJ2-1; 10 nucleotides line up with TRBD2. The CDR3 is 18 amino acids. Germline loops: CDR1 SGHNT, CDR2 YENEEA. In DNA, the CDR3 is TGTACCAGCAGCTTAGATCGAGCTAGCGGGAGCGGGTACAATGAGCAGTTCTTC. It specifies CTSSLDRASGSGYNEQFF.

This clonotype has just a few counts. This sequence joins TRBV7-9 and TRBJ1-3; tentatively, D is TRBD1 (5 bases). V was trimmed by 7 bases and J by 0 bases, leaving 19 bases between them. CDR1 SEHNR and CDR2 FQNEAQ come from the germline V gene (reference sequence). The CDR3 is made up of 17 amino acids. The CDR3 sequence: CASTLGGALNSGNTIYF. CDR3 DNA: TGTGCCAGCACCCTAGGTGGGGCCCTCAACTCTGGAAACACCATATATTTT.

This clonotype came up many times. V usage is TRBV28 and J usage is TRBJ2-7; no definite D call. V was clipped by 2 bases and J by 2 bases, with 4 bases between them. The CDR3 runs 12 residues. Germline assignment: CDR1 MDHEN and CDR2 SYDVKM. The chain's CDR3 is CASSLPPYEQYF. The DNA of the CDR3 is TGTGCCAGCAGTTTACCCCCCTACGAGCAGTACTTC.

The V gene is TRBV7-9, the J gene TRBJ1-2, with D possibly matching TRBD1 (5 bases). This CDR3 region has 16 residues. Trimming pared 2 bases from V and 0 bases from J, leaving 13 bases between. Germline V CDR1 and CDR2: SEHNR, FQNEAQ (reference sequence). The CDR3 reads CASSLSRGLTNYGYTF. The CDR3 region has the DNA TGTGCCAGCAGCTTATCTAGGGGACTGACTAACTATGGCTACACCTTC.

In its sample, this clonotype was seen many times. V is TRBV10-1 and J is TRBJ2-1; TRBD2 matches 15 bases. Unmatched junction bases numbered 5, after V lost 6 bases and J lost 14 bases. From germline, CDR1 is WNHNN and CDR2 SYGVQD (reference sequence). The CDR3 has 13 amino acids. CDR3 residues: CASRGLAGGPEFF. The CDR3 region has the DNA TGCGCCAGCAGAGGACTAGCGGGAGGGCCGGAGTTCTTC.

A remark on this clonotype: A read error may be the cause here, since a much bigger clone is one base away. This chain uses TRBV3-1 with TRBJ2-1, with D perhaps matching TRBD2 (5 bases). V lost 3 bases, J lost 10 bases, and 19 bases lay in between. The germline gives CDR1 LGHDT, CDR2 YNNKEL (reference sequence). This CDR3 is 15 amino acids long. In nucleotides, the CDR3 is TGTGCCAGCAGCCAGGAGATAGTGGGAGACTACGAGCAGTTCTTC. Protein sequence: CASSQEIVGDYEQFF.

This clonotype was detected a few times. This likely stems from a read error, as it lies one base from a far larger clone. The gene calls are TRBV2 and TRBJ2-1; tentatively, D is TRBD1 (6 bases). With the DNA end fitting TRBJ2-5 better, the J assignment may be wrong. The CDR3 extends over 14 amino acids. Per germline, CDR1 SNHLY and CDR2 FYNNEI. The CDR3 sequence is CASSETGGQEAQYF. The CDR3 coding sequence is TGTGCCAGCAGTGAGACTGGGGGACAAGAGGCCCAGTACTTC.

This chain joins TRBV11-2 and TRBJ2-1, with 11 bases identical to TRBD2. The V segment lost 2 bases and the J segment 5 bases; nucleotides outside the gene matches: 5. The CDR3 is made up of 16 amino acids. CDR1 is SGHAT and CDR2 is FQNNGV in the germline V gene. The CDR3 DNA reads TGTGCCAGCAGCTTATGGACTAGCGGGTGGGACAATGAGCAGTTCTTC. Encoded protein: CASSLWTSGWDNEQFF.

In its sample, this clonotype was seen many times. J is TRBJ1-5 and V is TRBV7-2, with 7 positions matching TRBD1. V gave up 5 bases and J gave up 8 bases; unmatched junction bases: 12. Germline CDR1 reads SGHTA; CDR2 reads FQGNSA. The CDR3 is 15 residues long. Here the CDR3 reads CASSHLGQLAKPQHF. CDR3 bases: TGTGCCAGCAGCCATTTGGGACAGCTGGCCAAGCCCCAGCATTTT.

This clonotype was seen ten or more times. CDR3 region: CASSFRGGLYGYTF. CDR3 in DNA: TGTGCCAGCAGTTTCCGGGGGGGCCTCTATGGCTACACCTTC. The chain carries TRBV12-3 or TRBV12-4 and TRBJ1-2, with D possibly being TRBD1 (6 bases). The CDR3 is 14 amino acids. Trimming took off 3 bases at V and 4 bases at J, with 12 bases between the two ends.

This clonotype was counted at least ten times. The chain recombines TRBV3-1 with TRBJ2-5; either TRBD1 or TRBD2 may supply D (5 bases each). The V and J ends lost 5 bases and 5 bases respectively, with 12 bases between them. Germline V gives CDR1 LGHDT, CDR2 YNNKEL (reference sequence). The CDR3 consists of 13 residues. CDR3 in DNA: TGTGCCAGCAGCTCTCGAGGGGTGGAGACCCAGTACTTC. Translating gives CASSSRGVETQYF.

There are many counts of this clonotype. DNA of the CDR3: TGTGCCATCAGTGAGAGGGCAGGCTATAGCAATCAGCCCCAGCATTTT. This sequence encodes CAISERAGYSNQPQHF. The rearrangement uses TRBV10-3 and TRBJ1-5, with unresolved D. CDR1 is ENHRY, CDR2 SYGVKD, per germline. The CDR3 is made up of 16 amino acids. The V gene lost 2 bases and the J gene lost 0 bases, with 11 bases spanning the gap.

This clonotype was seen ten or more times. The CDR3 region has the DNA TGTGCCAGCAGTGAAGCGCCGGACGGACTGGAAGATGAGCAGTTCTTC. This translates into CASSEAPDGLEDEQFF. V usage is TRBV6-1 and J usage is TRBJ2-1, with TRBD2 as a possible D gene (5 bases). Trimming left V 0 bases short and J 8 bases short, with 17 bases between. The CDR3 sequence is 16 residues long. Germline values: CDR1 MNHNS, CDR2 SASEGT.

This clonotype was found many times. Without the conserved terminal phenylalanine or tryptophan, this CDR3 likely stems from a read error. No DNA is shown, since the ends of the CDR3 on it are uncertain; the CDR3 is the one TCRdb lists. The chain joins TRBV9 to TRBJ2-5. With termini counted, the CDR3 has 9 amino acids. Germline V gene data show CDR1 as SGDLS and CDR2 as YYNGEE. CDR3 sequence reads: CASSAQAGA.

The V and J genes are TRBV28 and TRBJ2-5, with 12 bases identical to TRBD1. V lost 8 bases to trimming and J lost 5 bases; unmatched junction nucleotides: 15. This CDR3 has 17 amino acids. Germline values: CDR1 MDHEN, CDR2 SYDVKM. CDR3 region: CASGPHPGQGAWETQYF. The CDR3 DNA follows: TGTGCCAGCGGACCTCATCCGGGACAGGGGGCTTGGGAGACCCAGTACTTC.

A remark on this clonotype: Possible read error: a much larger clone is one base away. The DNA of the CDR3 is TGTGCCAGCGCCGGGGCGGGTGGTGAGCAGTACTTC. Amino acids: CASAGAGGEQYF. This chain connects TRBV7-9 to TRBJ2-7; D is possibly TRBD1 or TRBD2 (5 bases each). V shed 8 bases and J shed 7 bases, with 15 bases lying between them. This CDR3 contains 12 residues. Per the germline V gene, CDR1 is SEHNR and CDR2 is FQNEAQ (reference sequence).

This clonotype was found many times. The J gene is TRBJ1-6, the V gene TRBV27; D is possibly TRBD1 (5 bases). The germline gives CDR1 MNHEY, CDR2 SMNVEV (reference sequence). Trimming took off 7 bases at V and 6 bases at J, with 13 bases between the two ends. The CDR3 spans 14 residues. This CDR3 is CASTPGRINSPLHF. The CDR3, as DNA: TGTGCCAGCACCCCGGGACGGATTAATTCACCCCTCCACTTT.

In this sample, this clonotype turned up a few times. The V and J genes are TRBV5-4 and TRBJ2-7, with D unclear. Trimming removed 2 bases at V and 2 bases at J, with 11 bases between. From germline, CDR1 is SGHNT and CDR2 YYREEE (reference sequence). The CDR3 has 14 amino acids. The CDR3 loop reads CASSLGQRTYEQYF. The CDR3 DNA reads as TGTGCCAGCAGCTTAGGCCAGAGAACCTACGAGCAGTACTTC.

The rearrangement uses TRBV5-1 and TRBJ2-2; 10 positions agree with TRBD2. Germline CDR1 reads SGHRS; CDR2 reads YFSETQ. V shed 0 bases, J shed 0 bases, and the junction held 8 bases outside the gene matches. The CDR3 loop spans 19 amino acids. The CDR3 DNA is TGCGCCAGCAGCTTGGCCCCGGGACTAGCGTTGACGAACACCGGGGAGCTGTTTTTT. Protein: CASSLAPGLALTNTGELFF.

This clonotype was counted a few times. The chain employs TRBV2 and TRBJ1-1; D unclear. Germline V CDR1 and CDR2: SNHLY, FYNNEI. The CDR3 runs 13 residues. V was cut by 6 bases and J by 3 bases, with 11 bases left in between. The CDR3 region is CASRTSRDTEAFF. CDR3 sequence (DNA): TGTGCCAGCAGAACATCCCGGGACACTGAAGCTTTCTTT. Using reference TRBV2 and TRBJ1-1 for the parts outside the CDR3, the full variable domain is EPEVTQTPSHQVTQMGQEVILRCVPISNHLYFYWYRQILGQKVEFLVSFYNNEISEKSEIFDDQFSVERPDGSNFTLKIRSTKLEDSAMYFCASRTSRDTEAFFGQGTRLTVV.

This clonotype was seen repeatedly, ten times or more. The chain is built from TRBV7-9 and TRBJ1-1; weak D call: TRBD1 (5 bases). V was cut by 8 bases and J by 2 bases, with 12 bases left in between. The CDR3 is made up of 13 amino acids. Germline lookup yields CDR1 SEHNR and CDR2 FQNEAQ (reference sequence). CDR3 nucleotide sequence: TGTGCCAGCTCGCGGACACCAAACACTGAAGCTTTCTTT. It encodes CASSRTPNTEAFF.

Only a few counts were recorded for this clonotype. V usage is TRBV19 and J usage is TRBJ1-2, with 8 bases aligning to TRBD1. Germline V gene lookup returns CDR1 LNHDA and CDR2 SQIVND (reference sequence). This CDR3 comprises 13 residues. As DNA, the CDR3 is TGTGCTTCAAGACCCCAGGGGGCTCGTGGCTACACCTTC. As protein: CASRPQGARGYTF.

Of note for this clonotype: A read error may account for a junction end that differs from germline. CDR3 coding DNA: TGCGCCAGCAGCCGGATTCAGGGGGCTCACGAGCAGTACTTC. Amino acids: CASSRIQGAHEQYF. The chain joins TRBV11-2 to TRBJ2-3; 8 bases are a match to TRBD1. The DNA matches TRBJ2-7 better at its end, which makes the J call doubtful. CDR1 and CDR2 (germline): SGHAT, FQNNGV. The CDR3 loop spans 14 amino acids.

The chain recombines TRBV24-1 with TRBJ2-5; possibly TRBD1 or TRBD2 for D (6 bases each). The CDR3 runs to 13 residues. Deletions cut 4 bases from V and 8 bases from J, with 13 bases between. Germline V gives CDR1 KGHDR, CDR2 SFDVKD. The CDR3 protein is CATSEVGGETQYF. CDR3 DNA: TGTGCCACCAGTGAAGTGGGGGGCGAAACCCAGTACTTC.

This clonotype occurred many times. The chain links TRBV28 to TRBJ2-5; D is ambiguous. The CDR3 spans 16 residues. CDR1 MDHEN and CDR2 SYDVKM come from the germline V gene. V was trimmed by 5 bases and J by 3 bases, leaving 19 bases between them. CDR3 in amino acids: CASSPMSAQQEETQYF. CDR3 sequence (DNA): TGTGCCAGCAGTCCCATGAGCGCACAACAAGAAGAGACCCAGTACTTC.

This clonotype was observed at least ten times. The chain recombines TRBV6-2 or TRBV6-3 with TRBJ2-2, with no clear D. With 2 bases removed from V and 6 bases from J, the gap between germline ends came to 13 bases. There are 15 residues in the CDR3. Germline values: CDR1 MNHEY, CDR2 SVGEGT. The CDR3 nucleotides read TGTGCCAGCAGTTACGAAGGGTATCTCTCCGGGGAGCTGTTTTTT. Its translation: CASSYEGYLSGELFF.

This clonotype was counted between two and nine times. CDR3 nucleotides: TGTGCCAGCAGCTTAGACTTCTATGGCTACACCTTC. Its protein product is CASSLDFYGYTF. The chain carries TRBV7-9 and TRBJ1-2; no reliable D call. The length of the CDR3 is 12 residues. Trimming cost V 1 base and J 4 bases, with 4 bases left between them. Germline V lookup: CDR1 SEHNR, CDR2 FQNEAQ (reference sequence).

This clonotype came up many times. The rearrangement uses TRBV28 and TRBJ2-1, with D possibly TRBD1 on 6 matching bases. The length of the CDR3 is 13 residues. V lost 2 bases, J lost 9 bases, and 11 bases lay in between. The V gene's germline CDR1 is MDHEN and CDR2 SYDVKM. In DNA, the CDR3 is TGTGCCAGCAGTTTAACACAGGGCTCTGAGCAGTTCTTC. This gives the protein CASSLTQGSEQFF.

In this sample, this clonotype turned up many times. The V and J genes are TRBV28 and TRBJ2-7, with D perhaps TRBD2 (5 bases). Germline CDR1 is MDHEN and CDR2 is SYDVKM. The V and J ends lost 7 bases and 6 bases respectively, with 16 bases between them. This CDR3 region has 13 residues. CDR3 DNA: TGTGCCAGCACCAGCTCCCCACGGGGCGAGCAGTACTTC. Residues: CASTSSPRGEQYF.

The V gene is TRBV6-5, the J gene TRBJ2-2, with unresolved D. Germline CDR1 reads MNHEY; CDR2 reads SVGAGI. The germline V and J ends were trimmed by 0 bases and 2 bases, with 10 bases remaining between them. The CDR3 length is 16 residues. CDR3: CASSYSRLINTGELFF. CDR3 coding DNA: TGTGCCAGCAGTTACTCAAGACTGATCAACACCGGGGAGCTGTTTTTT.

This clonotype was recorded many times. The chain employs TRBV3-1 and TRBJ2-7; 10 bases are shared with TRBD1. The V gene end was trimmed by 0 bases and the J gene end by 2 bases; junction bases not matched to a gene: 7. In germline, CDR1 is LGHDT, CDR2 YNNKEL (reference sequence). The CDR3 consists of 17 residues. CDR3 nucleotide sequence: TGTGCCAGCAGCCAAGAAGGCGGGACAGGGGCTGCCTACGAGCAGTACTTC. Protein: CASSQEGGTGAAYEQYF.